The 22 T cell receptor beta chains below were found in one sample sequenced in a study of blood T cell repertoires in COVID-19 (dated by TCRdb to about 2020). The library was prepared using the immunoSEQ multiplex PCR assay. Not all clones reach the TCRdb copy of this immuneACCESS table, which keeps in-frame sequences only. Checked studies attribute under half of the gap to unresolved V genes and leave the rest unexplained. The sample records around 190,000 clones, roughly 80% of which are singletons. The ten top clones hold about 8.3% of the sample. What was sequenced was peripheral blood. These receptors were taken from a woman aged 70-85 years with COVID-19, enrolled during active disease.

This clone has only a few counts. This rearrangement joins TRBV7-2 to TRBJ2-1, with 8 nucleotides matching TRBD2. Per the germline V gene, CDR1 is SGHTA and CDR2 is FQGNSA. There are 15 residues in the CDR3. J lost 6 bases, V lost 5 bases, and 9 bases had no gene match. The CDR3 is CASSERSGMGNEQFF. CDR3 in DNA: TGTGCCAGCAGCGAGCGTAGCGGGATGGGCAATGAGCAGTTCTTC.

In its sample, this clone was seen a few times. The V and J genes are TRBV7-9 and TRBJ2-5, with D unresolved. Germline V CDR1 and CDR2: SEHNR, FQNEAQ (reference sequence). V shed 0 bases and J shed 7 bases, with 15 bases lying between them. This CDR3 contains 15 residues. CDR3 in DNA: TGTGCCAGCAGCTTAGCGCAGGTGACAAGTGGGACCCAGTACTTC. Encoded protein: CASSLAQVTSGTQYF.

This chain joins TRBV2 and TRBJ2-3; weak D call: TRBD1 (5 bases). V was shortened by 0 bases and J by 4 bases, with 14 bases between the two germline ends. There are 16 residues in the CDR3. The germline V gene encodes CDR1 SNHLY and CDR2 FYNNEI. Here the CDR3 reads CASSEAAQVRADTQYF. The DNA of the CDR3 is TGTGCCAGCAGTGAAGCCGCCCAGGTCAGGGCAGATACGCAGTATTTT.

The gene calls are TRBV7-2 and TRBJ1-1, with 7 bases that match TRBD1. Trimming at V came to 5 bases and at J to 1 base, leaving 10 bases not matched to a gene. Germline CDR1 SGHTA, CDR2 FQGNSA. The CDR3 is made up of 16 amino acids. The chain's CDR3 is CASSPYGTVQNTEAFF. CDR3 in DNA: TGTGCCAGCAGCCCTTACGGGACAGTCCAGAACACTGAAGCTTTCTTT.

The chain carries TRBV18 and TRBJ2-2, with 7 bases identical to TRBD2. The CDR3 runs to 16 residues. In germline, CDR1 is KGHSH, CDR2 LQKENI. The ends lost 6 bases at V and 2 bases at J; junction bases unmatched: 9. CDR3 DNA sequence: TGTGCCAGCTCCGCGGGCCTAGCGGAAAACACCGGGGAGCTGTTTTTT. The encoded protein is CASSAGLAENTGELFF.

The chain has TRBV7-2 and TRBJ2-4; 9 bases fit TRBD2. The CDR3 totals 14 residues. Germline values: CDR1 SGHTA, CDR2 FQGNSA. Trimming removed 5 bases from V and 6 bases from J; junction bases left unmatched: 5. CDR3 in DNA: TGTGCCAGCAGCCCAGGACTAGCGAGAAACATTCAGTACTTC. Encoded protein: CASSPGLARNIQYF.

The chain is built from TRBV28 and TRBJ2-7; 9 nucleotides line up with TRBD1. Trimming cost V 2 bases and J 3 bases; bases outside gene matches: 8. The CDR3 extends over 16 amino acids. CDR1 and CDR2 from the germline V gene are MDHEN and SYDVKM. CDR3 loop: CASSLKFGTGLYEQYF. The CDR3 nucleotides read TGTGCCAGCAGTTTAAAATTCGGGACAGGGCTCTACGAGCAGTACTTC.

This rearrangement joins TRBV3-1 (or the pseudogene TRBV3-2) to TRBJ1-3; D uncertain. The CDR3 sequence is 13 residues long. The V gene lost 1 base and the J gene lost 4 bases, with 5 bases spanning the gap. Germline V gene lookup returns CDR1 LGHDT and CDR2 YNNKEL (reference sequence). CDR3 nucleotide sequence: TGTGCCAGCAGCCAAGTGCGGGGAAACACCATATATTTT. The encoded protein is CASSQVRGNTIYF.

The chain links TRBV16 to TRBJ2-1, with D unclear. Trimming shortened V by 4 bases and J by 7 bases, and 5 bases separated the two germline ends. Germline CDR1 reads KGHSY; CDR2 reads FQNENV. The CDR3 spans 11 residues. The CDR3 region is CASSPRNEQFF. The CDR3 DNA reads TGTGCCAGCAGCCCGAGGAATGAGCAGTTCTTC.

V and J are TRBV18 and TRBJ2-3; 11 positions agree with TRBD1. V lost 1 base and J lost 4; bases outside the gene matches: 7. The CDR3 runs to 17 residues. The germline gives CDR1 KGHSH, CDR2 LQKENI. The CDR3 DNA sequence: TGTGCCAGCTCACCACTCCTTGGACAGGGGGCTGCAGATACGCAGTATTTT. Its translation is CASSPLLGQGAADTQYF.

V gene TRBV19 combines with J gene TRBJ2-7, with 10 bases that match TRBD2. The ends lost 10 bases at V and 1 base at J; junction bases unmatched: 10. The CDR3 has 15 residues. Germline V gives CDR1 LNHDA, CDR2 SQIVND (reference sequence). DNA of the CDR3: TGTGCCACTTCGCCCCCGGGACTAGCGTCCTACGAGCAGTACTTC. Its protein is CATSPPGLASYEQYF. The whole variable domain, remainder taken from reference TRBV19 and TRBJ2-7, is DGGITQSPKYLFRKEGQNVTLSCEQNLNHDAMYWYRQDPGQGLRLIYYSQIVNDFQKGDIAEGYSVSREKKESFPLTVTSAQKNPTAFYLCATSPPGLASYEQYFGPGTRLTVT.

This chain's CDR3 is CASSHSKRGAYEQYF. The CDR3, as DNA: TGTGCCAGCAGCCACTCAAAGCGGGGGGCCTACGAGCAGTACTTC. This chain connects TRBV28 to TRBJ2-7; TRBD2 aligns across 9 bases. The trim removed 6 bases at V and 2 bases at J, leaving 8 bases unmatched. CDR1 and CDR2 (germline): MDHEN, SYDVKM. This CDR3 spans 15 amino acids. Looking up the rest from reference TRBV28 and TRBJ2-7 gives the full variable domain: DVKVTQSSRYLVKRTGEKVFLECVQDMDHENMFWYRQDPGLGLRLIYFSYDVKMKEKGDIPEGYSVSREKKERFSLILESASTNQTSMYLCASSHSKRGAYEQYFGPGTRLTVT.

V is TRBV6-6 and J is TRBJ1-6; the match to TRBD1 covers 7 bases. The germline V gene has CDR1 MNHNY and CDR2 SVGAGI (reference sequence). After removal of 4 bases from V and 14 bases from J, the junction contained 11 bases not matched to a gene. The CDR3 is 14 amino acids. The DNA for the CDR3 is TGTGCCAGCAGTTCAGGGGGAACCAGCATGGCCCTCCACTTT. Protein: CASSSGGTSMALHF.

Written as DNA, the CDR3 is TGTGCCAGCAGCTTCGGGTCTGGGGCAATTCAGCCCCAGCATTTT. Its translation: CASSFGSGAIQPQHF. The chain employs TRBV7-2 and TRBJ1-5, with D perhaps matching TRBD1 (5 bases). The germline V and J ends were trimmed by 3 bases and 6 bases, with 15 bases remaining between them. CDR1 is SGHTA, CDR2 FQGNSA, per germline. The CDR3 runs to 15 residues.

There are a few counts of this clone. The chain has TRBV5-6 and TRBJ1-4, with 10 bases lining up with TRBD1. Germline loops: CDR1 SGHDT, CDR2 YYEEEE. The ends lost 5 bases at V and 4 bases at J; junction bases unmatched: 5. The length of the CDR3 is 15 residues. The CDR3 here is CASSSWDRGNEKLFF. Written as DNA, the CDR3 is TGTGCCAGCAGTTCATGGGACAGGGGTAATGAAAAACTGTTTTTT.

The chain combines TRBV7-2 with TRBJ2-5; tentative D call: TRBD2 (5 bases). Germline V gene data show CDR1 as SGHTA and CDR2 as FQGNSA. This CDR3 contains 13 residues. Trimming stripped 0 bases from V and 5 bases from J, with 7 bases between. CDR3 coding DNA: TGTGCCAGCAGCTTAGCAGGGAGCGAGACCCAGTACTTC. It is translated as CASSLAGSETQYF.

The chain links TRBV3-1 (or the pseudogene TRBV3-2) to TRBJ1-2, with TRBD1 as a possible D gene (5 bases). This CDR3 region has 15 residues. Trimming took off 2 bases at V and 0 bases at J, with 10 bases between the two ends. Germline V gene lookup returns CDR1 LGHDT and CDR2 YNNKEL (reference sequence). The DNA for the CDR3 is TGTGCCAGCAGCCAAACGGGGGGAGCTAACTATGGCTACACCTTC. Its translation is CASSQTGGANYGYTF.

The table lists this clone with a few counts. The genes are TRBV6-5 and TRBJ2-3, with 9 bases identical to TRBD2. Germline V gives CDR1 MNHEY, CDR2 SVGAGI. The junction had 10 bases not matched to a gene; V was cut back by 6 bases and J by 6 bases. This CDR3 region has 15 residues. The DNA of the CDR3 is TGTGCCAGCAGCCATAGCGGGAGTAGCGGCGATACGCAGTATTTT. Translating gives CASSHSGSSGDTQYF.

The chain joins TRBV2 to TRBJ2-5, with no clear D. There are 11 residues in the CDR3. Trimming removed 6 bases from V and 2 bases from J, with 4 bases in between. Looked up from germline, CDR1 is SNHLY and CDR2 is FYNNEI. The CDR3 nucleotides read TGTGCCAGCAGGTTACAAGAGACCCAGTACTTC. The encoded protein is CASRLQETQYF.

V and J are TRBV9 and TRBJ2-7; TRBD2 is a possible D gene (5 bases). CDR3 length: 13 residues. CDR1 SGDLS and CDR2 YYNGEE come from the germline V gene. V dropped 3 bases and J dropped 4 bases, with 11 bases sitting between them. CDR3 sequence: CASSELVGYEQYF. Written as DNA, the CDR3 is TGTGCCAGCAGCGAACTAGTTGGGTACGAGCAGTACTTC.

In this sample, this clone turned up many times. V and J are TRBV28 and TRBJ2-7; TRBD2 is a possible D gene (5 bases). Trimming cost V 5 bases and J 2 bases, with 22 bases left between them. Germline V lookup: CDR1 MDHEN, CDR2 SYDVKM. This CDR3 has 17 residues. The CDR3 region has the DNA TGTGCCAGCAGTCCACTCGGCGGAGCGCCGGGAACCTACGAGCAGTACTTC. The encoded protein is CASSPLGGAPGTYEQYF.

This clone turned up a few times. This sequence joins TRBV28 and TRBJ2-2; 7 nucleotides match TRBD1. J gave up 5 bases and V 8 bases, and 8 bases lay outside the gene matches. CDR1 MDHEN and CDR2 SYDVKM come from the germline V gene. CDR3 length: 14 amino acids. CDR3 sequence reads: CASRQGQVTGELFF. The CDR3 nucleotides read TGTGCCAGCCGACAGGGACAAGTAACCGGGGAGCTGTTTTTT.